This T cell receptor beta chain was sequenced in a study of Tregs in tolerant kidney transplant recipients. The length of the CDR3 is 13 residues. The J segment lost 3 bases and the V segment lost 9 bases, leaving 2 bases of the junction unmatched. Per germline, CDR1 ENHRY and CDR2 SYGVKD. The protocol was immunoSEQ multiplex PCR, while the TCRdb copy is restricted to in-frame clones and leaves out a portion. This sample has around 75,000 clones, with 85% to 90% found just once. The receptor was derived from a human donor who received a combined kidney and bone marrow transplant. Specimen: CD4+ T cells from blood, collected before the transplant. The rearrangement links TRBV10-3 to TRBJ2-1; 10 bases fit TRBD2. The DNA of the CDR3 is TGTGCCATAGGACTAGCGGACTACAATGAGCAGTTCTTC. Protein product: CAIGLADYNEQFF.